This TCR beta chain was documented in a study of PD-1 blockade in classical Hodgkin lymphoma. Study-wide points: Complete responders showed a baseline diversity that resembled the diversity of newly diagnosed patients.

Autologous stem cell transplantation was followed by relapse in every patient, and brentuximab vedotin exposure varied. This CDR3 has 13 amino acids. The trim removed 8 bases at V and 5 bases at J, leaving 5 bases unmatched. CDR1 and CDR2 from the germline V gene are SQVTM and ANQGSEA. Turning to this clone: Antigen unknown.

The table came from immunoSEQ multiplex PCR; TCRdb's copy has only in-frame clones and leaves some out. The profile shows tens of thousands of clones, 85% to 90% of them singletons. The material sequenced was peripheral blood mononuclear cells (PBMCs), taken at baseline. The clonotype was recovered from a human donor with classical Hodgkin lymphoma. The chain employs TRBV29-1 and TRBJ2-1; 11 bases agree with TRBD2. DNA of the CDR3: TGCAGCTTACGACTAGCGGGGAACAATGAGCAGTTCTTC. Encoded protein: CSLRLAGNNEQFF.